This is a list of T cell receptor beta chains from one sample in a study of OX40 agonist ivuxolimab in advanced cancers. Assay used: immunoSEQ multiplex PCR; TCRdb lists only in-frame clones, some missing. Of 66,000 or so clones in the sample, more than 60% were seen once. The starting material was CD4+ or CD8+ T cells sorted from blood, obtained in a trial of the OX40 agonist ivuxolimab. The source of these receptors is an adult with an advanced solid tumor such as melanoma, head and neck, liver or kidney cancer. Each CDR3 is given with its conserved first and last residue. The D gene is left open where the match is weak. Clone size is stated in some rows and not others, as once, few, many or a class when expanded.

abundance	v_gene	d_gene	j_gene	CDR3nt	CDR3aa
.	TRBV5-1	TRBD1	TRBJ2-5	TGCGCCAGCAGCCCGACAGGGTATGAGGGAGAGACCCAGTACTTC	CASSPTGYEGETQYF
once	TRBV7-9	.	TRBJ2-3	TGTGCCAGCAGCTTGCTAGGGGCCGGAGATACGCAGTATTTT	CASSLLGAGDTQYF
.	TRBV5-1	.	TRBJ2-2	TGCGCCAGCAGCTTGCCCCCTAGTGGGGCCGGTTTCGACACCGGGGAGCTGTTTTTT	CASSLPPSGAGFDTGELFF
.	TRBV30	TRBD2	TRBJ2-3	TGTGCCTCCTGGACTAGCGGGAGTTCAGATACGCAGTATTTT	CASWTSGSSDTQYF
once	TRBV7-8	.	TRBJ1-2	TGTGCCAGCAGCACCCTGGACCGGGGGTCTAACTATGGCTACACCTTC	CASSTLDRGSNYGYTF
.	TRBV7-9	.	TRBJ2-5	TGTGCCAGCAGCCGTTTGGCGGGTACCGGAGAGACCCAGTACTTC	CASSRLAGTGETQYF
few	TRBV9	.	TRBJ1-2	TGTGCCAGCAGCGTTCAGGGGTCGGCCGTAGGCGGCTACACCTTC	CASSVQGSAVGGYTF
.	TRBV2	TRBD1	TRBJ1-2	TGTGCCAGCTCCGAGGGGGCCACGAATGGCTACACCTTC	CASSEGATNGYTF
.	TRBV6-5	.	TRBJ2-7	TGTGCCAGCAGCCCAACGTACGGGACACCGGGCGAGCAGTACTTC	CASSPTYGTPGEQYF
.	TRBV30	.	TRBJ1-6	TGTGCCTGGAGGGCCGAGCCCCCCACGCTAAATTCATCCCTCCACTTT	CAWRAEPPTLNSSLHF
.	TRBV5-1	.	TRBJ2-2	TGCGCCAGCAGCTCTGGAACCGGGGAGCTGTTTTTT	CASSSGTGELFF
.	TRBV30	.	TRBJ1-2	TGTGCCTGGAGAGGGGAAGGGCCTAGTGACTATGGCTACACCTTC	CAWRGEGPSDYGYTF
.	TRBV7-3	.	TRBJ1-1	TGTGCCAGCAGTTCCGACCCGAAAACTGAAGCTTTCTTT	CASSSDPKTEAFF
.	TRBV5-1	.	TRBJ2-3	TGCGCCAGCAGCAACATTCTCGGGGTCACAGATACGCAGTATTTT	CASSNILGVTDTQYF
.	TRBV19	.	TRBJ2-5	TGTGCCAGTAGGGCGGTGGGGACCCAACGGGCGACCCAGTACTTC	CASRAVGTQRATQYF
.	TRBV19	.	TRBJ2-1	TGTGCCAGTAGTACCTTTGCTGAGCAGTTCTTC	CASSTFAEQFF
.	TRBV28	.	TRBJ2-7	TGTGCCAGCAGTCCCCTGCGTACCCCGGGGGAGCAGTACTTC	CASSPLRTPGEQYF
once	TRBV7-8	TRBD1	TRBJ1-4	TGTGCCAGCAGCTTAGTGACAGGGAGTAATGAAAAACTGTTTTTT	CASSLVTGSNEKLFF
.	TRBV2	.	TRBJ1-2	TGTGCCAGCAGTGAAGCACTACAGGGAGGCGGCTACACCTTC	CASSEALQGGGYTF
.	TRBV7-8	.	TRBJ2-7	TGTGCCAGCAGTTGGGGGGGCGGAACTAATATGAAACTGTCCTACGAGCAGTACTTC	CASSWGGGTNMKLSYEQYF
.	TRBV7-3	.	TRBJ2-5	TGTGCCAGCAGCAAAGGGGAGACCCAGTACTTC	CASSKGETQYF
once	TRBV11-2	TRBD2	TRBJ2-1	TGTGCCAGCAGCTTAGGCCTAGCGGGGGAACAGTTCTTC	CASSLGLAGEQFF
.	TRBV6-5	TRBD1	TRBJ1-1	TGTGCCAGCCGGACAGGGAGCACTGAAGCTTTCTTT	CASRTGSTEAFF
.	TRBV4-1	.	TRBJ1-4	TGCGCCAGCAGCCCTAGTGGCAGGATAACCATTGAAAAACTGTTTTTT	CASSPSGRITIEKLFF
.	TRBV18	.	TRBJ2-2	TGTGCCAGCTCACCCCAGAGCCTCGGGGAGCTGTTTTTT	CASSPQSLGELFF
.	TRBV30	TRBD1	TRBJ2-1	TGTGCCTGGAGTGTTCCCCCCCGACAGGGGAGCTCCTACAATGAGCAGTTCTTC	CAWSVPPRQGSSYNEQFF
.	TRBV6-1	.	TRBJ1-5	TGTGCCAGCAGTGAAGGGGTGAGTGTAGATAGCAATCAGCCCCAGCATTTT	CASSEGVSVDSNQPQHF
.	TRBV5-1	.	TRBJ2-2	TGCGCCAGCAGGCCGGGGGTGACTAACACCGGGGAGCTGTTTTTT	CASRPGVTNTGELFF
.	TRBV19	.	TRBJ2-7	TGTGCCAGTAGTATCGGGGGACAGTCCTACGAGCAGTACTTC	CASSIGGQSYEQYF
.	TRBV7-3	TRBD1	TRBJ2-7	TGTGCCAGCAGCTTACAGGGGGACTCCTACGAGCAGTACTTC	CASSLQGDSYEQYF
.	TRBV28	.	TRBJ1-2	TGTGCCAGCAGAGAACCGGGACATGCTAACTATGGCTACACCTTC	CASREPGHANYGYTF
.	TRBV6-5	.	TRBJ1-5	TGTGCCAGCAGCAAAGAGCGGTACGAACAGCCCCAGCATTTT	CASSKERYEQPQHF
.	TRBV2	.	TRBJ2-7	TGTGCCAGCATTCGGACGGAGAGCTCCTACGAGCAGTACTTC	CASIRTESSYEQYF
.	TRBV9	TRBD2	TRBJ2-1	TGTGCCAGCAGCCTAGACCAGGGACTAGCATTTTACAATGAGCAGTTCTTC	CASSLDQGLAFYNEQFF
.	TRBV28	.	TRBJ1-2	TGTGCCAGCAGTTTATTAGCGGGCTATGGCTACACCTTC	CASSLLAGYGYTF
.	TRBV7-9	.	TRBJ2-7	TGTGCCAGCAGCTTGTGGGGGCCGGGCGAGCAGTACTTC	CASSLWGPGEQYF
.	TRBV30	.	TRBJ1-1	TGTGCCTGGAGTGAGGTCCCGAACACTGAAGCTTTCTTT	CAWSEVPNTEAFF
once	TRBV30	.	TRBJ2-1	TGTGCCTGGAGGGACGTAAGGAGCTCCTACAATGAGCAGTTCTTC	CAWRDVRSSYNEQFF
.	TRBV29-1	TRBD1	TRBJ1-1	TGCAGCGTAGCCACCGGGACAGGGCACACTGAAGCTTTCTTT	CSVATGTGHTEAFF
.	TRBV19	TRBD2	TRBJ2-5	TGTGCCAGTAGGAAGCGGGAGCGGGAGACCCAGTACTTC	CASRKRERETQYF
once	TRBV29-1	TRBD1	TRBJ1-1	TGCAGCGTCGACAGGGGCTGGGACACTGAAGCTTTCTTT	CSVDRGWDTEAFF
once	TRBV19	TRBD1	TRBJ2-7	TGTGCCAGTAGTATCCTGACCGGGACAGGCGACTCCTACGAGCAGTACTTC	CASSILTGTGDSYEQYF
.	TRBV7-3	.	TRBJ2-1	TGTGCCAGCAGCTTCGGGAGAGGCAATGAGCAGTTCTTC	CASSFGRGNEQFF